These 8 T cell receptor beta chains originate from one sample sequenced in a study of control samples from healthy donors and cancer patients. Some clones are missing from TCRdb's copy, which holds only in-frame ones; the method was immunoSEQ multiplex PCR. This sample's table has roughly 190,000 clones. Sequencing was carried out using blood. The source of these receptors is a woman in her twenties or thirties in good health.

This chain uses TRBV2 with TRBJ1-4; 9 positions match TRBD1. V gave up 6 bases and J gave up 6 bases; unmatched junction bases: 5. Germline assignment: CDR1 SNHLY and CDR2 FYNNEI. CDR3 length equals 14 residues. DNA for the CDR3: TGTGCCAGCAGGACAGACAGGGGGGATGAAAAACTGTTTTTT. Residues: CASRTDRGDEKLFF.

The J gene is TRBJ1-4, the V gene TRBV7-9, with D unresolved. V lost 1 base and J 6 bases, leaving 6 bases between the germline ends. CDR3 size: 13 residues. Germline-derived CDR1 and CDR2 are SEHNR and FQNEAQ (reference sequence). Here the CDR3 DNA reads TGTGCCAGCAGCTTAGGAGGTGATGAAAAACTGTTTTTT. This gives the protein CASSLGGDEKLFF. The variable domain in full, completed from reference TRBV7-9 and TRBJ1-4, reads DTGVSQNPRHKITKRGQNVTFRCDPISEHNRLYWYRQTLGQGPEFLTYFQNEAQLEKSRLLSDRFSAERPKGSFSTLEIQRTEQGDSAMYLCASSLGGDEKLFFGSGTQLSVL.

This rearrangement joins TRBV4-1 to TRBJ1-6; TRBD1 might be the D (5 bases). This CDR3 is 17 amino acids long. With 3 bases removed from V and 4 bases from J, the gap between germline ends came to 16 bases. Germline values: CDR1 MGHRA, CDR2 YSYEKL. In nucleotides, the CDR3 is TGCGCCAGCAGCCAGGCCTCTGACAGAGATTATAATTCACCCCTCCACTTT. It encodes CASSQASDRDYNSPLHF.

V usage is TRBV4-1 and J usage is TRBJ1-1; unclear D gene. This CDR3 is built from 14 residues. Germline loops: CDR1 MGHRA, CDR2 YSYEKL. Trimming took off 3 bases at V and 1 base at J, with 9 bases between the two ends. CDR3 bases: TGCGCCAGCAGCCAGACCGACCCGAACACTGAAGCTTTCTTT. It specifies CASSQTDPNTEAFF.

The chain uses TRBV4-1 and TRBJ1-1; a possible D gene is TRBD1 (5 bases). The V end lost 4 bases, the J end lost 0 bases, and 9 bases lay between the germline ends. This CDR3 has 14 residues. Germline V gene data show CDR1 as MGHRA and CDR2 as YSYEKL. In DNA, the CDR3 is TGCGCCAGCAGCCTTCAGGGAATGAACACTGAAGCTTTCTTT. It codes for CASSLQGMNTEAFF.

The chain employs TRBV7-2 and TRBJ1-1; 8 nucleotides align to TRBD1. The CDR3 has 14 residues. Germline V CDR1 and CDR2: SGHTA, FQGNSA. The V segment lost 3 bases and the J segment 6 bases; nucleotides outside the gene matches: 6. The CDR3: CASSLDDRGAEAFF. CDR3 coding DNA: TGTGCCAGCAGCTTGGACGACAGGGGCGCTGAAGCTTTCTTT.

The rearrangement uses TRBV7-9 and TRBJ1-2; weak D call: TRBD1 (6 bases). This CDR3 has 14 residues. Germline V lookup: CDR1 SEHNR, CDR2 FQNEAQ (reference sequence). V was cut by 6 bases and J by 4 bases, with 15 bases left in between. The DNA of the CDR3 is TGTGCCAGCAGTCTACAGGGTACCTTCTATGGCTACACCTTC. Translated: CASSLQGTFYGYTF. The full variable domain, completed using reference TRBV7-9 and TRBJ1-2, is DTGVSQNPRHKITKRGQNVTFRCDPISEHNRLYWYRQTLGQGPEFLTYFQNEAQLEKSRLLSDRFSAERPKGSFSTLEIQRTEQGDSAMYLCASSLQGTFYGYTFGSGTRLTVV.

The chain recombines TRBV13 with TRBJ1-4; no reliable D call. The CDR3 sequence is 13 residues long. The V end was cut by 8 bases, the J end by 6 bases, with 13 bases between. CDR1 is PRHDT and CDR2 is FYEKMQ in the germline V gene (reference sequence). The DNA of the CDR3 is TGTGCCAGCCTAAATAGGAATGATGAAAAACTGTTTTTT. Amino acid sequence: CASLNRNDEKLFF.